These 7 T cell receptor beta chains were all obtained from the same sample, sequenced in a study of cytomegalovirus exposure and HLA in healthy donors. The PCR had 60 Vbeta and 13 Jbeta primers. TCRdb keeps only in-frame clones here, not all; method: immunoSEQ multiplex PCR. This table holds 110,000 or so clones, 82% found once. Sample: PBMCs. The source of these receptors is a young woman in good health and CMV-seronegative.

The rearrangement links TRBV10-1 to TRBJ1-2; perhaps TRBD1 as D (6 bases). Germline V gene lookup returns CDR1 WNHNN and CDR2 SYGVQD (reference sequence). There are 15 residues in the CDR3. V was clipped by 2 bases and J by 8 bases, with 18 bases between them. The CDR3 sequence: CASSELGRGWSGYTF. As DNA, the CDR3 is TGCGCCAGCAGTGAGCTTGGCAGGGGTTGGTCAGGCTACACCTTC.

The chain is built from TRBV7-6 and TRBJ2-2, with 7 bases aligning to TRBD1. Unmatched junction bases numbered 3, after V lost 0 bases and J lost 8 bases. The CDR3 loop spans 14 amino acids. The germline gives CDR1 SGHVS, CDR2 FNYEAQ. Written as DNA, the CDR3 is TGTGCCAGCAGCTTAGCACAGGGGTCAGGGGAGCTGTTTTTT. Protein sequence: CASSLAQGSGELFF.

The rearrangement links TRBV29-1 to TRBJ1-2, with D perhaps TRBD1 (6 bases). The CDR3 extends over 11 amino acids. Germline lookup yields CDR1 SQVTM and CDR2 ANQGSEA. With 7 bases removed from V and 8 bases from J, the gap between germline ends came to 14 bases. The CDR3 here is CSAGGDMGYTF. The CDR3 DNA sequence: TGCAGCGCGGGGGGGGACATGGGCTACACCTTC.

The chain uses TRBV29-1 and TRBJ1-2; 7 positions match TRBD1. CDR3 length equals 13 residues. Germline V gene lookup returns CDR1 SQVTM and CDR2 ANQGSEA. Trimming cost V 4 bases and J 3 bases; bases outside gene matches: 5. CDR3 DNA sequence: TGCAGCGTTGGGGTAGGGGGCCACTATGGCTACACCTTC. It yields the protein CSVGVGGHYGYTF.

The sample holds a few counts of this clone. V usage is TRBV11-2 and J usage is TRBJ2-3; TRBD2 aligns across 7 bases. Germline CDR1 SGHAT, CDR2 FQNNGV. Unmatched junction bases numbered 9, after V lost 5 bases and J lost 7 bases. The CDR3 consists of 14 residues. The chain's CDR3 is CASSPLAGVHTQYF. Written as DNA, the CDR3 is TGTGCCAGCAGCCCCCTGGCGGGAGTCCATACGCAGTATTTT.

CDR3 bases: TGTGCCAGCAGCGGCTTGGGGGGGCGCGGGAATAATTCACCCCTCCACTTT. Translation gives CASSGLGGRGNNSPLHF. The chain links TRBV9 to TRBJ1-6; possibly TRBD1 for D (6 bases). CDR1 SGDLS and CDR2 YYNGEE come from the germline V gene. V was pared by 3 bases and J by 5 bases, with 18 bases between. This CDR3 has 17 amino acids.

For this clone: This specimen includes other DNA sequences encoding the same CDR3. The chain combines TRBV7-3 with TRBJ2-5, with 14 bases lining up with TRBD2. Germline V gene data show CDR1 as SGHTA and CDR2 as FQGTGA. V was pared by 5 bases and J by 1 base, with 3 bases of the junction left unmatched. This CDR3 contains 16 residues. The CDR3 is CASSLGLAGGQETQYF. The CDR3 bases are TGTGCCAGCAGCCTTGGACTAGCGGGGGGCCAAGAGACCCAGTACTTC.